This TCR beta chain was identified in a study of OX40 agonist ivuxolimab in advanced cancers. The wider study: Intravenous ivuxolimab was administered to patients every 2 weeks at 0.01 to 10 mg/kg.

Germline CDR1 reads SEHNR; CDR2 reads FQNEAQ (reference sequence). This CDR3 spans 15 amino acids. The V end lost 5 bases, the J end lost 0 bases, and 14 bases lay between the germline ends. The table came from immunoSEQ multiplex PCR; TCRdb's copy has only in-frame clones and leaves some out. Of tens of thousands of clones in the sample, about 90% were seen once. On this clone itself: Its antigen is still unknown.

Study-wide findings and caveats: Mean expanded clone counts were higher in CD8+ than CD4+ T cells.

The genes are TRBV7-9 and TRBJ2-7, with TRBD2 as a possible D gene (6 bases). This clonotype originated in an adult with an advanced solid tumor such as melanoma, head and neck, liver or kidney cancer. The specimen comprised CD4+ or CD8+ T cells sorted from blood, sampled in a trial of the OX40 agonist ivuxolimab. The CDR3 DNA is TGTGCCAGCAGCCCGGGGGACTTTTTCTCCTACGAGCAGTACTTC. This codes for CASSPGDFFSYEQYF. Drawing the rest from reference TRBV7-9 and TRBJ2-7, the complete variable domain is DTGVSQNPRHKITKRGQNVTFRCDPISEHNRLYWYRQTLGQGPEFLTYFQNEAQLEKSRLLSDRFSAERPKGSFSTLEIQRTEQGDSAMYLCASSPGDFFSYEQYFGPGTRLTVT.